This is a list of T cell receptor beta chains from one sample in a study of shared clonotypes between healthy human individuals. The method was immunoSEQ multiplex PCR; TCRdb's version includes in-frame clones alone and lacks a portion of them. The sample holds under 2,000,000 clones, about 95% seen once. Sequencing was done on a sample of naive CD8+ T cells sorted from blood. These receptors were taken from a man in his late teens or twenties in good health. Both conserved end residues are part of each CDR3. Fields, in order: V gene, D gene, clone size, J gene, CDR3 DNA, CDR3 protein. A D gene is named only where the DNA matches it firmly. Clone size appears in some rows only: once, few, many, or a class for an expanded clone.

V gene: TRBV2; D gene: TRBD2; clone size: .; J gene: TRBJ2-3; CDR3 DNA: TGTGCCAGCAGTGAAAGTGCGGGAGGGATCACAGATACGCAGTATTTT; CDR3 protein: CASSESAGGITDTQYF
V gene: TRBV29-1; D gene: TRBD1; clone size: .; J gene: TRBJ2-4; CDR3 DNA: TGCAGCGTTGAAGTTCAGGGGGCTGTTCAGTACTTC; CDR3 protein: CSVEVQGAVQYF
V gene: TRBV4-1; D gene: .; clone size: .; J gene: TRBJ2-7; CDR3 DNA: TGCGCCAGCAGCCAAGATCCAGGGGAGGGCTACGAGCAGTACTTC; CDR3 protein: CASSQDPGEGYEQYF
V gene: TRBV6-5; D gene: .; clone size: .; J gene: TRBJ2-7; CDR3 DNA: TGTGCCAGCAGTTGGAGAGTTTTGAGCCACGAGCAGTACTTC; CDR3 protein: CASSWRVLSHEQYF
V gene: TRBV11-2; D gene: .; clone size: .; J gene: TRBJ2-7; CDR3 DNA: TGTGCCAGCAGCCTCGGACCCGACCAGTACTTC; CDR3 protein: CASSLGPDQYF
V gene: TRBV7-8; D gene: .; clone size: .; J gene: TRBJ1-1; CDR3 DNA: TGTGCCAGCAGCCCCTCCCTTGGGGACACTGAAGCTTTCTTT; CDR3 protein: CASSPSLGDTEAFF
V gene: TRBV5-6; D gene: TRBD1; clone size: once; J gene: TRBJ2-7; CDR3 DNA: TGTGCCAGCAGCTTAATCGGGACAGGGATCGAGCAGTACTTC; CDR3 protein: CASSLIGTGIEQYF
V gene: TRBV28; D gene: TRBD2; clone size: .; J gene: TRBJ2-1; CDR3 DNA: TGTGCCAGCGTCCCGGCGGGGGGCCACTCCTACAATGAGCAGTTCTTC; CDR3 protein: CASVPAGGHSYNEQFF
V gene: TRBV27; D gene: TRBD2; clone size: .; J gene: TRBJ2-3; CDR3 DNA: TGTGCCAGCAGTTTAACAGGCGTAGCGGGAGGGACTAGCACAGATACGCAGTATTTT; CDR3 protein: CASSLTGVAGGTSTDTQYF
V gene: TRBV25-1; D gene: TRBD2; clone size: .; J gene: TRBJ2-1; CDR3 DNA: TGTGCCAGCAGTGAAGTAAGCGGGAGGGAATACAATGAGCAGTTCTTC; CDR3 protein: CASSEVSGREYNEQFF
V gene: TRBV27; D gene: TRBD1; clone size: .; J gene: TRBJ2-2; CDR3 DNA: TGTGCCACCCGGGACAGGGAAGCATCCGGGGAGCTGTTTTTT; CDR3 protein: CATRDREASGELFF
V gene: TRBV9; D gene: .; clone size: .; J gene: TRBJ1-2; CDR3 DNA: TGTGCCAGCAGCGTAGAAAGCTGGGCGGATGGCTACACCTTC; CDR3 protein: CASSVESWADGYTF
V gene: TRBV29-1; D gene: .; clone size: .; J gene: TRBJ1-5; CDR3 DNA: TGCAGCGTTATGGAGAGTGGACCACAAAGACAGCCCCAGCATTTT; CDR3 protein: CSVMESGPQRQPQHF
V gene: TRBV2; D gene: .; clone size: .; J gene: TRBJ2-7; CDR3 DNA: TGTGCCAGCAGTGTCGGGTTCTCCTACGAGCAGTACTTC; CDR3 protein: CASSVGFSYEQYF
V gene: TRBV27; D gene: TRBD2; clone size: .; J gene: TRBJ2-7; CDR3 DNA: TGTGCCAGCAGCCGGACTAGCGGGGGCTCCTACGAGCAGTACTTC; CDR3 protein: CASSRTSGGSYEQYF
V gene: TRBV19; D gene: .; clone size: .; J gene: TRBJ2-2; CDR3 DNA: TGTGCCAGTAGTATGTCGGGAGTTACCGGGGAGCTGTTTTTT; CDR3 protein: CASSMSGVTGELFF
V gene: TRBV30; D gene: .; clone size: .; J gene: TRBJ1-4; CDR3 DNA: TGTGCCTGGAGTGTGGCTACAACTAATGAAAAACTGTTTTTT; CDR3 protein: CAWSVATTNEKLFF
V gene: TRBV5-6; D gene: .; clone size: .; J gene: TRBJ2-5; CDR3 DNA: TGTGCCAGCAGCCAAATATCAGGGGAAGGCGAGACCCAGTACTTC; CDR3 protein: CASSQISGEGETQYF
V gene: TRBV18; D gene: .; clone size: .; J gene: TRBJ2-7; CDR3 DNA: TGTGCCAGCTCACCACCGGAGGACTACGAGCAGTACTTC; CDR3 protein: CASSPPEDYEQYF
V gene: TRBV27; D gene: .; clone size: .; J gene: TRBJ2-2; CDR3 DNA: TGTGCCAGCAGTTTTGGACTCCCCTTTGGGGAGCTGTTTTTT; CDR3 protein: CASSFGLPFGELFF
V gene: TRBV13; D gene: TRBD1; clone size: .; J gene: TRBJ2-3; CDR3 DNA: TGTGCCAGCAGCTTCGGACAGGCCCTCACAGATACGCAGTATTTT; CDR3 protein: CASSFGQALTDTQYF
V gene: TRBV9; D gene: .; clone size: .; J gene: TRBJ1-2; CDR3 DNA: TGTGCCAGCAGCCCAGGGGATGGCTACACCTTC; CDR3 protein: CASSPGDGYTF
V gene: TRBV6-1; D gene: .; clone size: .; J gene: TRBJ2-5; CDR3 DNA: TGTGCCAGCAGTGACCCACTTCTCCAAGAGACCCAGTACTTC; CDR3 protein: CASSDPLLQETQYF
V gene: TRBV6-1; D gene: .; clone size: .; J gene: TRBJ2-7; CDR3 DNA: TGTGCCAGCAGTGAAGTGGCAGGGTCCTACGAGCAGTACTTC; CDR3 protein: CASSEVAGSYEQYF
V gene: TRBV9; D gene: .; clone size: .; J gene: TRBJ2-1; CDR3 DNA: TGTGCCAGCAGCGTGGAACTGAGCCCCTACAATGAGCAGTTCTTC; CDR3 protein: CASSVELSPYNEQFF
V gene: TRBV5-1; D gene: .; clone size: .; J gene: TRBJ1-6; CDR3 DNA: TGCGCCAGCAGTTTGGGGTTATATAATTCACCCCTCCACTTT; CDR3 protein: CASSLGLYNSPLHF
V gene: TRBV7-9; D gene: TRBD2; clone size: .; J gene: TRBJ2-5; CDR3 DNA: TGTGCCAGCAGCCTGCGACTAGCGGAGTTCCAAGAGACCCAGTACTTC; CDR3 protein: CASSLRLAEFQETQYF
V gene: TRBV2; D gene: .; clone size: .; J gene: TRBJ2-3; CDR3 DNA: TGTGCCAGCCCTGGGGGCGCAGGGGCCAGCACAGATACGCAGTATTTT; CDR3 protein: CASPGGAGASTDTQYF
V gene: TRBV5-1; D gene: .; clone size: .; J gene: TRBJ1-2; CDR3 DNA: TGCGCCAGCAGCTTGGACCGGGTAGCTAACTATGGCTACACCTTC; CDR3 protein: CASSLDRVANYGYTF
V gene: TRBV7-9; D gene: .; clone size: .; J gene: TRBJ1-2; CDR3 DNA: TGTGCCAGCAGCTTAGAATCCGGACTCAATGGCTACACCTTC; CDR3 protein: CASSLESGLNGYTF
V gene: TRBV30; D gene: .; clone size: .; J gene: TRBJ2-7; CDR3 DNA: TGTGCCTGCCTACCCAGGGACGGACCCTACGAGCAGTACTTC; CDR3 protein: CACLPRDGPYEQYF
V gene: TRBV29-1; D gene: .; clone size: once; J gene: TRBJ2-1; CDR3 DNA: TGCAGCGTTGAAGAGGGTCCAGGGTCAGGCAATGAGCAGTTCTTC; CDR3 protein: CSVEEGPGSGNEQFF